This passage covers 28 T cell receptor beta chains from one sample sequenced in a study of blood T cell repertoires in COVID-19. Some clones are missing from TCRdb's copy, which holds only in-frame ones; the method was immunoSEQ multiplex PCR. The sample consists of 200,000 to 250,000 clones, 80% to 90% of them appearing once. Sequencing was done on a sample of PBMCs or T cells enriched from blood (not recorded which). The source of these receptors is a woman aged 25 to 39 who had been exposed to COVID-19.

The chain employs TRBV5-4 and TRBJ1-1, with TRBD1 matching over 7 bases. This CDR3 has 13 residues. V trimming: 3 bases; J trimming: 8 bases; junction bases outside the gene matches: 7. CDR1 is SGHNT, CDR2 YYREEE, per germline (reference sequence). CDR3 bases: TGTGCCAGCAGCTCCGTGGAGGGGGCGGAAGCTTTCTTT. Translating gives CASSSVEGAEAFF.

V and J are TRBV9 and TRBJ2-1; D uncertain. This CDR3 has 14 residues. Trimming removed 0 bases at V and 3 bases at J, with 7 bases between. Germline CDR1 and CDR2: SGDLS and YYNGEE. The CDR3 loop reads CASSVGDSYNEQFF. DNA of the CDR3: TGTGCCAGCAGCGTAGGTGATAGCTACAATGAGCAGTTCTTC.

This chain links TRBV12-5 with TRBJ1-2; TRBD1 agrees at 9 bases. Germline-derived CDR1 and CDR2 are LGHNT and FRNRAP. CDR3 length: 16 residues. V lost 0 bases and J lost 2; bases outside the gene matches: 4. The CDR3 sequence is CASGLVLGQGNYGYTF. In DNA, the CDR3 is TGTGCTAGTGGTTTGGTACTAGGACAGGGGAACTATGGCTACACCTTC.

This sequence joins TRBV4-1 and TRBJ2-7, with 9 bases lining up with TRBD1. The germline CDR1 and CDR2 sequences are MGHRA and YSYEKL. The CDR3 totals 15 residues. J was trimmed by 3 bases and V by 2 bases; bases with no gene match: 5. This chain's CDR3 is CASSQTPGQGYEQYF. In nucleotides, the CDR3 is TGCGCCAGCAGCCAAACACCGGGACAGGGCTACGAGCAGTACTTC.

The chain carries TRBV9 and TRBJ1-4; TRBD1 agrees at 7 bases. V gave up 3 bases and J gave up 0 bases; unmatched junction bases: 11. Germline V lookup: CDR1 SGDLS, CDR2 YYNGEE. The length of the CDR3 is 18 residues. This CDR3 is CASSAAGTVRATNEKLFF. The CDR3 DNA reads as TGTGCCAGCAGCGCTGCCGGGACAGTTCGTGCAACTAATGAAAAACTGTTTTTT.

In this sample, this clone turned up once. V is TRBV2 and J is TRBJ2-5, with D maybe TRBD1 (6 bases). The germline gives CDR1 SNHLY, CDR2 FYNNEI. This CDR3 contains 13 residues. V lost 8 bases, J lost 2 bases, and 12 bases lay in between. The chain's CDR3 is CASRTEQQETQYF. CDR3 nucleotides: TGTGCCAGCCGGACAGAACAACAAGAGACCCAGTACTTC. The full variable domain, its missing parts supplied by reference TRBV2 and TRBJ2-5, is EPEVTQTPSHQVTQMGQEVILRCVPISNHLYFYWYRQILGQKVEFLVSFYNNEISEKSEIFDDQFSVERPDGSNFTLKIRSTKLEDSAMYFCASRTEQQETQYFGPGTRLLVL.

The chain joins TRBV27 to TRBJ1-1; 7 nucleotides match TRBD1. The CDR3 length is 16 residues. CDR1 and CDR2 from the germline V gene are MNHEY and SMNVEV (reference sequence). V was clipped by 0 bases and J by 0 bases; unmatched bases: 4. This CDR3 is CASSLSGGGVNTEAFF. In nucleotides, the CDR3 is TGTGCCAGCAGTTTATCAGGGGGCGGCGTGAACACTGAAGCTTTCTTT.

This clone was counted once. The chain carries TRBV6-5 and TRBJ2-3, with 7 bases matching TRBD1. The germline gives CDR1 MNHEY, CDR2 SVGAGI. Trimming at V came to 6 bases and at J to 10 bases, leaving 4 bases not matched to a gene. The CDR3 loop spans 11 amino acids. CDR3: CASRTGFAQYF. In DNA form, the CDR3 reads TGTGCCAGCAGGACAGGGTTCGCGCAGTATTTT.

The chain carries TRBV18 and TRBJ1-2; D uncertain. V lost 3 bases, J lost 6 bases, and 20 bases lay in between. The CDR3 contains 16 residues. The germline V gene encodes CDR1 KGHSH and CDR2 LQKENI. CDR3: CASSPFQDSQGHGYTF. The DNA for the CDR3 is TGTGCCAGCTCACCTTTTCAGGACTCCCAAGGACATGGCTACACCTTC.

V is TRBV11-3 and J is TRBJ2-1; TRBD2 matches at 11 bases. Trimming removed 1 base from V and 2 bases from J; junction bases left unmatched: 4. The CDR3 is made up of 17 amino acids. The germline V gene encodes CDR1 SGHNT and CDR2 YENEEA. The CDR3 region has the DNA TGTGCCAGCAGCTTAGGGGGACTAGCGGACGCCTACAATGAGCAGTTCTTC. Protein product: CASSLGGLADAYNEQFF.

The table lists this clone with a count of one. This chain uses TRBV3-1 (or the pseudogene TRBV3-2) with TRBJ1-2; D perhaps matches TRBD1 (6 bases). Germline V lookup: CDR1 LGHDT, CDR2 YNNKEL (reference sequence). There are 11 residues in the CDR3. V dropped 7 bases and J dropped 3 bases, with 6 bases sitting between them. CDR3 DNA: TGTGCCAGCAAGGGGGACTATGGCTACACCTTC. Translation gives CASKGDYGYTF.

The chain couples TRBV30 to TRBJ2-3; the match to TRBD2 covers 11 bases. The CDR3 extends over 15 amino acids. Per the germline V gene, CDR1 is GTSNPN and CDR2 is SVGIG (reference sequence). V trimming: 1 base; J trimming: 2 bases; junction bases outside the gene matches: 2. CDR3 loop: CAWSGTSGLTDTQYF. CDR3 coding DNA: TGTGCCTGGAGTGGGACTAGCGGGCTCACAGATACGCAGTATTTT.

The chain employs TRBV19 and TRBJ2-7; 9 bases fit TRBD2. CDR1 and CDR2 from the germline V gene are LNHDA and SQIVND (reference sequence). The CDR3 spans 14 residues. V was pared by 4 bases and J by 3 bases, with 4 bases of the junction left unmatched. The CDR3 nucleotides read TGTGCCAGTAGTAGGCAAGCGGGAGGCTACGAGCAGTACTTC. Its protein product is CASSRQAGGYEQYF.

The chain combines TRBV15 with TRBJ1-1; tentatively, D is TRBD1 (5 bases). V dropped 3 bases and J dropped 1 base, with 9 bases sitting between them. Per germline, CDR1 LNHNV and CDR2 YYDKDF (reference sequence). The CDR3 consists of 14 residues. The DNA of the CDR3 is TGTGCCACCAGCAGCTATACAGGGAACACTGAAGCTTTCTTT. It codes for CATSSYTGNTEAFF.

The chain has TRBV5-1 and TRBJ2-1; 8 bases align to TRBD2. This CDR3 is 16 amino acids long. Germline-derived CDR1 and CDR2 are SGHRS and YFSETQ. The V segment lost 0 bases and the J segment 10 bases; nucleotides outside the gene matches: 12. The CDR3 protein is CASSLEASGWRLEQFF. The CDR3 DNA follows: TGCGCCAGCAGCTTGGAAGCTAGCGGGTGGCGTTTGGAGCAGTTCTTC.

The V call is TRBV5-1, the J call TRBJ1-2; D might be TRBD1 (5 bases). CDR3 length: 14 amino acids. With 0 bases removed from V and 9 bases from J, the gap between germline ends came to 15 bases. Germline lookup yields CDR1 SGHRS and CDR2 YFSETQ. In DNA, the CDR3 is TGCGCCAGCAGCTTGGGATCACAGGCACGAAGCTACACCTTC. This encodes CASSLGSQARSYTF.

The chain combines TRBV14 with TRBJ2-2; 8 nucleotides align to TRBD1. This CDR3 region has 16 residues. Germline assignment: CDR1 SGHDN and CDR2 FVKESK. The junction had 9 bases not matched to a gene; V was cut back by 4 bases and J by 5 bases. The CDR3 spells CASSPWTGTSTGELFF. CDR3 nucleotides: TGTGCCAGCAGCCCCTGGACAGGGACGAGTACCGGGGAGCTGTTTTTT.

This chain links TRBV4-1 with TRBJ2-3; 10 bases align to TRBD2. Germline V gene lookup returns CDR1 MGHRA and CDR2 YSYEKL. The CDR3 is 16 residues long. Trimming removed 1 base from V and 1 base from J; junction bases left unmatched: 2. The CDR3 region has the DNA TGCGCCAGCAGCCAAGCAGGGACTAGCGGCACAGATACGCAGTATTTT. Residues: CASSQAGTSGTDTQYF.

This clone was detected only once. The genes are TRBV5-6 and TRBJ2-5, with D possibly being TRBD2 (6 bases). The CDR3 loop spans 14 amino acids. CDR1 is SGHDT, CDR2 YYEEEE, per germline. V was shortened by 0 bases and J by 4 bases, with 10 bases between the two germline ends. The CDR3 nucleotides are TGTGCCAGCAGCTTGGATCTGGGGGGAGAGACCCAGTACTTC. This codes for CASSLDLGGETQYF.

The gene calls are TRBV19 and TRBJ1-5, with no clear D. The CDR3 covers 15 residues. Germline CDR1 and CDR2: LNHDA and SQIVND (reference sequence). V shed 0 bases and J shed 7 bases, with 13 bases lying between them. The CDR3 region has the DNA TGTGCCAGTAGTATAGATCTGGTTAGACAACAGCCCCAGCATTTT. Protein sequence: CASSIDLVRQQPQHF.

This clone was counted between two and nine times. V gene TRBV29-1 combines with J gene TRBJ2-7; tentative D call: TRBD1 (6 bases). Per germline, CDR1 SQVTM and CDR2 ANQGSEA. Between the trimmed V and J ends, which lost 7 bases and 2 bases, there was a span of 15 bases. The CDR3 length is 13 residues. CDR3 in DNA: TGCAGCGCCAAGGACAGTTCACCCTACGAGCAGTACTTC. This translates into CSAKDSSPYEQYF.

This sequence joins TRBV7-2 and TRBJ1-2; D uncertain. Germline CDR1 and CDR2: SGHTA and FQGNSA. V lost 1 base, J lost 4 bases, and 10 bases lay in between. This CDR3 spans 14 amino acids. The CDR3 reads CASSLEPRLYGYTF. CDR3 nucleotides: TGTGCCAGCAGCTTAGAGCCCCGACTCTATGGCTACACCTTC.

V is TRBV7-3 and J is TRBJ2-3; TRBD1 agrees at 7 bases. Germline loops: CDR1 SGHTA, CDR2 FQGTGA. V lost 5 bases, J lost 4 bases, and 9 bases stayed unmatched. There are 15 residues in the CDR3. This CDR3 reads CASSPGQALADTQYF. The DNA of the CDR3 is TGTGCCAGCAGCCCCGGACAGGCTTTGGCAGATACGCAGTATTTT.

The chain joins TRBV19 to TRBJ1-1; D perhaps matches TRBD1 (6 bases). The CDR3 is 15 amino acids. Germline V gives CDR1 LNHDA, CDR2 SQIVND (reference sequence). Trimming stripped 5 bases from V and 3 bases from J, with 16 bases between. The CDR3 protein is CASSAQGSRDTEAFF. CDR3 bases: TGTGCCAGTAGTGCGCAGGGGTCGAGGGACACTGAAGCTTTCTTT. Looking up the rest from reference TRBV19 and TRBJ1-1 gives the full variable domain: DGGITQSPKYLFRKEGQNVTLSCEQNLNHDAMYWYRQDPGQGLRLIYYSQIVNDFQKGDIAEGYSVSREKKESFPLTVTSAQKNPTAFYLCASSAQGSRDTEAFFGQGTRLTVV.

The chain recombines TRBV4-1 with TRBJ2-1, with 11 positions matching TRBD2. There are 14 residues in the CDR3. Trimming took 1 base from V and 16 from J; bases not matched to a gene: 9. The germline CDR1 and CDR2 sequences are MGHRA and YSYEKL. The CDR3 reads CASSQVAGGPIGFF. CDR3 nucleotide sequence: TGCGCCAGCAGCCAAGTAGCGGGAGGGCCGATCGGTTTCTTC.

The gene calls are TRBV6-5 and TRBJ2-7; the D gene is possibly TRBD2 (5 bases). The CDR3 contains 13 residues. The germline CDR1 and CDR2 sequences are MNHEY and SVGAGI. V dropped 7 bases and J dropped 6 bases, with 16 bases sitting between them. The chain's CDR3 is CASIGLPTSEQYF. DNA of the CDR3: TGTGCCAGCATAGGACTCCCAACCAGCGAGCAGTACTTC.

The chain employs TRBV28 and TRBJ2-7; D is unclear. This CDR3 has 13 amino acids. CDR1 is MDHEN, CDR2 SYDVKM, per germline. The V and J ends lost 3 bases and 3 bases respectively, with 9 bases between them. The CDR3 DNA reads TGTGCCAGCAGTTTTGACACCTACTACGAGCAGTACTTC. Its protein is CASSFDTYYEQYF.

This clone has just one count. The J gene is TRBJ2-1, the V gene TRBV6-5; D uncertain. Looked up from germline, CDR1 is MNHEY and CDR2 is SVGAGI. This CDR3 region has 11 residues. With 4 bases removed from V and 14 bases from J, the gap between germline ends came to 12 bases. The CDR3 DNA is TGTGCCAGCAGTTTAGCCTTAGACGAGTTCTTC. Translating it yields CASSLALDEFF.